This T cell receptor (beta chain) comes out of a study of cytomegalovirus exposure and HLA in healthy donors. Study-wide results and caveats: The authors reported that TCR beta sequences could predict HLA-A and HLA-B alleles. These predictions were accurate for most subjects in the first cohort. Accounts indicate the classifier identified cytomegalovirus status with strong specificity and sensitivity.

Worth noting for this clone: The target antigen is unknown.

The PCR contained 60 Vbeta and 13 Jbeta primers. The data were produced by immunoSEQ multiplex PCR, yet TCRdb's version contains in-frame clones alone and is incomplete. The sample comprises roughly 130,000 clones, roughly 83% of which are singletons, and 2.5% to 3.5% rests with the top ten. The origin of this receptor is a female donor in good health and CMV-seronegative. Source material: PBMCs.

The CDR3 loop is CSVEVGPVAGEQYF. The CDR3 DNA reads TGCAGCGTTGAAGTAGGCCCAGTGGCGGGCGAGCAGTACTTC. The chain couples TRBV29-1 to TRBJ2-7; D may be TRBD2 (5 bases). Deletions cut 1 base from V and 6 bases from J, with 16 bases between. The germline gives CDR1 SQVTM, CDR2 ANQGSEA. CDR3 size: 14 residues.